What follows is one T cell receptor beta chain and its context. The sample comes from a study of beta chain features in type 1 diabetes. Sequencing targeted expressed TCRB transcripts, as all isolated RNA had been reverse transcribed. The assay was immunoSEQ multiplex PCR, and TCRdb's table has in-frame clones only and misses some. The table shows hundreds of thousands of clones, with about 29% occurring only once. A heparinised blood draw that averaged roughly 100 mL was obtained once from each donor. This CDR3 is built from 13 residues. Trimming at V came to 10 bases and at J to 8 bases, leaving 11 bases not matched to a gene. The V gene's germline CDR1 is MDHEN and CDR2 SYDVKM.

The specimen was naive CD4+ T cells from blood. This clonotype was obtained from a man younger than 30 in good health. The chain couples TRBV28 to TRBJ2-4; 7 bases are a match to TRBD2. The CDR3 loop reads CATRSGIGDIQYF. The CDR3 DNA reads TGTGCCACGCGAAGCGGGATAGGGGACATTCAGTACTTC.